This TCR beta chain stems from a study of cytomegalovirus exposure and HLA in healthy donors. A multiplex PCR was run with 60 Vbeta primers and 13 Jbeta primers. Produced via immunoSEQ multiplex PCR; TCRdb's table is partial and in-frame only. Of about 50,000 clones listed, about 77% are singletons. V shed 10 bases, J shed 5 bases, and the junction held 10 bases outside the gene matches. Germline-derived CDR1 and CDR2 are MDHEN and SYDVKM. The CDR3 runs 15 residues. The sample was PBMCs. The chain joins TRBV28 to TRBJ2-2; TRBD1 agrees at 10 bases. The clonotype was recovered from a woman aged 40 to 49 in good health and CMV-seropositive. The CDR3 DNA is TGTGCCATGACGAAAAGGACAGGGGGTACCGGGGAGCTGTTTTTT. Residues: CAMTKRTGGTGELFF.